The rows below give T cell receptor beta chains drawn from one sample of a study of metastatic and nonmetastatic thyroid tumors. TCRdb re-called the PCR reads through MiXCR. The data hold 45,000 to 50,000 clones, with less than 25% observed a single time. What was sequenced was blood. Source of these receptors: a male donor with papillary thyroid cancer or a benign thyroid nodule (not recorded which). Some clones in this sample may be carry-over from other donors' samples. The CDR3 runs from the conserved cysteine through the conserved F or W. A D gene is named only where the DNA matches it firmly. Some rows mark clone size as missing; the rest say once, few, many or name a class of expanded clone.

V,D,size,J,CDR3,DNA
TRBV20-1,NA,once,TRBJ2-7,CSALTHLIYEQYF,TGCAGTGCTCTTACCCACTTAATATACGAGCAGTACTTC
TRBV7-7,NA,NA,TRBJ2-7,CASSVGGGSGEQYF,TGTGCTAGCAGTGTAGGAGGGGGTTCGGGCGAGCAGTACTTC
TRBV9,NA,NA,TRBJ2-2,CASSALTGYRGAVF,TGTGCCAGCAGCGCACTTACGGGGTACCGGGGAGCTGTTTTT
TRBV2,TRBD2,few,TRBJ2-1,CASKKERDTEQFF,TGTGCCAGCAAAAAAGAGCGGGATACTGAGCAGTTCTTC
TRBV11-3,NA,NA,TRBJ1-1,CASSLLAAGDEAFF,TGTGCCAGCAGCTTACTAGCGGCAGGGGACGAAGCTTTCTTT
TRBV20-1,TRBD1,many,TRBJ2-5,CSVTPGQDQETQYF,TGCAGTGTCACCCCCGGACAGGACCAAGAGACCCAGTACTTC
TRBV18,NA,once,TRBJ1-3,CASSPQGTDTIYF,TGTGCCAGCTCACCGCAGGGTACGGACACCATATATTTT
TRBV19,NA,many,TRBJ1-3,CASSRSGNTIYF,TGTGCCAGTAGTCGCAGCGGAAACACCATATATTTT
TRBV15,TRBD1,many,TRBJ2-1,CATSRFTGDNEQFF,TGTGCCACCAGCCGATTCACAGGGGACAATGAGCAGTTCTTC
TRBV20-1,NA,many,TRBJ1-5,CSASEGLGPSNQPQHF,TGCAGTGCTAGTGAGGGTCTGGGCCCTAGCAATCAGCCCCAGCATTTT
TRBV20-1,TRBD1,many,TRBJ1-2,CSARDTVLQGAGGYTF,TGCAGTGCTAGAGATACTGTCCTACAGGGGGCCGGTGGCTACACCTTC
TRBV11-2,NA,NA,TRBJ2-3,CASTAQRTPMDTQYF,TGTGCCAGCACCGCCCAGCGTACCCCTATGGATACGCAGTATTTT
TRBV7-3,TRBD1,many,TRBJ1-1,CASSLTGQGRNTEAFF,TGTGCCAGCAGCTTAACGGGACAGGGCCGGAACACTGAAGCTTTCTTT
TRBV5-1,NA,many,TRBJ2-7,CASSLGPPDEQYF,TGCGCCAGCAGCTTGGGCCCCCCGGACGAGCAGTACTTC
TRBV19,NA,many,TRBJ1-1,CASSGLLNTEAFF,TGTGCCAGTAGTGGGCTTCTAAACACTGAAGCTTTCTTT
TRBV9,NA,NA,TRBJ1-1,CASSRGTFNTVAFF,TGTGCCAGCAGCCGAGGCACGTTTAACACTGTAGCTTTCTTT
TRBV6-1,TRBD2,NA,TRBJ2-1,CASSDPGLAGVNEQFF,TGTGCCAGCAGTGACCCCGGACTAGCGGGGGTAAATGAGCAGTTCTTC
TRBV29-1,NA,many,TRBJ1-1,CSVEGQGVTEAFF,TGCAGCGTTGAAGGCCAGGGAGTCACTGAAGCTTTCTTT
TRBV29-1,NA,many,TRBJ2-6,CSVNTGSGANVLTF,TGCAGCGTCAATACAGGCTCTGGGGCCAACGTCCTGACTTTC
TRBV3-1,NA,NA,TRBJ1-6,CASSPARGSNSPLHF,TGTGCCAGCAGCCCCGCAAGGGGATCTAATTCACCCCTCCACTTT
TRBV10-2,TRBD2,NA,TRBJ2-3,CASSEGTSASDTQYF,TGCGCCAGCAGTGAGGGGACTAGCGCCTCAGATACGCAGTATTTT
TRBV19,NA,many,TRBJ2-7,CASNHRVGYEQYF,TGTGCCAGTAATCATCGGGTGGGATACGAGCAGTACTTC
TRBV20-1,NA,many,TRBJ2-4,CSARDSAEAKNIQYF,TGCAGTGCTAGAGATAGCGCTGAAGCCAAAAACATTCAGTACTTC
TRBV11-2,NA,many,TRBJ1-5,CASSPYRNSNQPQHF,TGTGCCAGCAGCCCATACAGGAATAGCAATCAGCCCCAGCATTTT
TRBV5-5,NA,once,TRBJ1-5,CASSWGGVRQPQHF,TGTGCCAGCAGCTGGGGAGGGGTTCGACAGCCCCAGCATTTT
TRBV24-1,NA,medium-sized,TRBJ1-5,CATSDLNQPQHF,TGTGCCACCAGTGATTTGAATCAGCCCCAGCATTTT
TRBV10-2,NA,few,TRBJ2-3,CASSEGADTQYF,TGCGCCAGCAGTGAAGGAGCAGATACGCAGTATTTT
TRBV27,NA,NA,TRBJ1-6,CASSLRGFNSPLHF,TGTGCCAGCAGTTTACGGGGGTTTAATTCACCCCTCCACTTT
TRBV6-5,NA,few,TRBJ2-1,CASSLSDEQFF,TGTGCCAGCAGTTTGTCGGATGAGCAGTTCTTC
TRBV7-8,NA,NA,TRBJ2-2,CASIFPGAGELFF,TGTGCCAGCATCTTCCCGGGGGCCGGGGAGTTGTTTTTT
TRBV29-1,TRBD2,many,TRBJ2-2,CSVTDPGLAGVNTGELFF,TGCAGCGTAACGGATCCGGGACTAGCGGGAGTCAACACCGGGGAGCTGTTTTTT
TRBV6-1,TRBD1,many,TRBJ1-6,CASSLRTGGGSPLHF,TGTGCCAGCAGTCTTCGGACAGGGGGGGGCTCACCCCTCCACTTT
TRBV2,TRBD2,NA,TRBJ2-1,CASSDLGLAGTSYNEQFF,TGTGCCAGCAGTGATCTGGGACTAGCGGGAACCTCCTACAATGAGCAGTTCTTC
TRBV27,TRBD2,few,TRBJ2-7,CASSSGLAGGSYEQYF,TGTGCCAGCAGTTCGGGACTAGCGGGAGGTTCCTACGAGCAGTACTTC
TRBV30,NA,many,TRBJ1-2,CAWVNRELSYGYTF,TGTGCCTGGGTAAACAGGGAATTAAGCTATGGCTACACCTTC
TRBV7-8,NA,medium-sized,TRBJ2-7,CASSLGNEQYF,TGTGCCAGCAGCTTAGGAAACGAGCAGTACTTC
TRBV5-1,NA,medium-sized,TRBJ2-1,CASSPTGNEQFF,TGCGCCAGCAGCCCGACGGGGAATGAGCAGTTCTTC
TRBV6-2/TRBV6-3,TRBD2,many,TRBJ2-1,CASSSKLADYNEQFF,TGTGCCAGCAGTTCGAAACTAGCGGACTACAATGAGCAGTTCTTC
TRBV5-1,NA,many,TRBJ1-4,CASSPGRNEKLFF,TGCGCCAGCAGCCCGGGCCGGAATGAAAAACTGTTTTTT
TRBV10-3,NA,many,TRBJ2-1,CAISERDATAGFF,TGTGCCATCAGTGAGAGGGACGCCACAGCGGGGTTCTTC
TRBV18,NA,once,TRBJ1-4,CASSLSPSRGAHNEKLFF,TGTGCCAGCTCACTAAGCCCCTCTCGGGGGGCCCATAATGAAAAACTGTTTTTT
TRBV10-1,NA,many,TRBJ2-3,CASSERQGGTDTQYF,TGCGCCAGCAGTGAACGCCAGGGTGGCACAGATACGCAGTATTTT
TRBV30,NA,few,TRBJ2-2,CAWNFNTGELFF,TGTGCCTGGAATTTTAACACCGGGGAGCTGTTTTTT
TRBV11-1,NA,NA,TRBJ1-5,CASSLSSGIRNQPQHF,TGTGCCAGCAGCTTAAGTTCAGGGATTCGCAATCAGCCCCAGCATTTT
TRBV13,TRBD2,NA,TRBJ2-5,CASSLGTSGSWETQYF,TGTGCCAGCAGCTTAGGCACTAGCGGGAGTTGGGAGACCCAGTACTTC
TRBV20-1,NA,NA,TRBJ2-3,CSASYTSTDTQYF,TGCAGTGCTTCCTACACCAGCACAGATACGCAGTATTTT
TRBV5-1,TRBD1,many,TRBJ2-1,CASSLIRDRGLSNEQFF,TGCGCCAGCAGCTTGATTAGGGACAGGGGATTGTCCAATGAGCAGTTCTTC
TRBV6-6,TRBD1,many,TRBJ1-4,CASSYGDRANEKLFF,TGTGCCAGCAGTTACGGGGACAGAGCTAATGAAAAACTGTTTTTT
TRBV25-1,TRBD1,many,TRBJ2-5,CASSVGTAQETQYF,TGTGCCAGCAGTGTCGGGACAGCTCAAGAGACCCAGTACTTC